Listed below are T cell receptor beta chains from one sample, sequenced in a study of PD-1 blockade in classical Hodgkin lymphoma. Sequenced by immunoSEQ multiplex PCR; TCRdb stores in-frame clones only, minus some. The sample yields 29,000 or so clones, roughly two thirds seen once. Specimen: peripheral blood mononuclear cells (PBMCs), collected before the second cycle of nivolumab. These receptors were collected from a human donor with classical Hodgkin lymphoma. The CDR3 runs from the conserved cysteine through the conserved F or W. D genes are given only for firm matches. The listing skips clone size in some rows; elsewhere it reads once, few, many or a size class.

>TRBV6-6|-|-|TRBJ1-4
CASRGSSTNEKLFF
TGTGCCAGCAGGGGAAGTTCAACTAATGAAAAACTGTTTTTT
>TRBV29-1|-|TRBD1|TRBJ1-1
CSVGQGVNTEAFF
TGCAGCGTGGGTCAGGGGGTGAACACTGAAGCTTTCTTT
>TRBV27|-|-|TRBJ1-2
CASSLNVPGDGYTF
TGTGCCAGCAGTTTAAACGTCCCGGGGGATGGCTACACCTTC
>TRBV29-1|-|TRBD1|TRBJ1-5
CSVGTGSSNQPQHF
TGCAGCGTGGGGACAGGGTCGAGCAATCAGCCCCAGCATTTT
>TRBV28|-|TRBD1|TRBJ1-4
CAIPGQGATNEKLFF
TGTGCCATCCCGGGACAGGGGGCAACTAATGAAAAACTGTTTTTT
>TRBV7-9|-|TRBD2|TRBJ2-1
CASSARLAGGLGEQFF
TGTGCCAGCAGCGCCCGACTAGCGGGGGGGCTTGGGGAGCAGTTCTTC
>TRBV5-4|-|TRBD1|TRBJ1-1
CASSSTGATEAFF
TGTGCCAGCAGCTCGACAGGGGCCACTGAAGCTTTCTTT
>TRBV6-4|-|TRBD2|TRBJ2-2
CASSSGDTGELFF
TGTGCCAGCAGTAGCGGGGACACCGGGGAGCTGTTTTTT
>TRBV7-2|-|-|TRBJ2-3
CASSLLLTSTDTQYF
TGTGCCAGCAGCTTATTGTTAACTAGCACAGATACGCAGTATTTT
>TRBV6-4|few|-|TRBJ1-5
CASGPQTREPQHF
TGTGCCAGCGGACCCCAGACGAGGGAGCCCCAGCATTTT
>TRBV7-2|-|TRBD1|TRBJ1-2
CASSPPTGRGTYGYTF
TGTGCCAGCAGCCCGCCGACAGGGCGCGGGACCTATGGCTACACCTTC
>TRBV29-1|once|TRBD2|TRBJ2-3
CSVVILASSTDTQYF
TGCAGCGTAGTTATACTAGCGAGTAGCACAGATACGCAGTATTTT
>TRBV18|-|-|TRBJ2-3
CASSPSESTDTQYF
TGTGCCAGCTCACCTTCGGAATCGACAGATACGCAGTATTTT
>TRBV28|few|TRBD2|TRBJ2-3
CASTLAGGITDTQYF
TGTGCCAGCACCCTAGCGGGGGGGATCACAGATACGCAGTATTTT
>TRBV7-2|-|-|TRBJ1-1
CASSPQRTLNTEAFF
TGTGCCAGCAGCCCCCAGCGGACACTTAACACTGAAGCTTTCTTT
>TRBV21-1|-|-|TRBJ1-6
CASITRDRGKGSYNSPLHF
TGTGCCAGCATCACCCGGGACAGGGGGAAAGGCTCCTATAATTCACCCCTCCACTTT
>TRBV6-5|few|-|TRBJ1-2
CAAGQVGGYTF
TGTGCAGCCGGACAAGTAGGTGGCTACACCTTC
>TRBV5-1|-|-|TRBJ2-2
CATKSRGATGELFF
TGCGCCACCAAAAGCCGGGGGGCTACCGGGGAGCTGTTTTTT
>TRBV19|-|-|TRBJ2-3
CASSMTREDTQYF
TGTGCCAGTAGTATGACCAGGGAAGATACGCAGTATTTT
>TRBV29-1|-|-|TRBJ2-6
CSAQEGAGANVLTF
TGCAGCGCGCAAGAGGGAGCTGGGGCCAACGTCCTGACTTTC
>TRBV2|-|-|TRBJ1-1
CASSEEPGMGTEAFF
TGTGCCAGCAGTGAAGAGCCAGGCATGGGGACTGAAGCTTTCTTT
>TRBV7-2|few|TRBD1|TRBJ1-4
CASSGQGATLEEKLFF
TGTGCCAGCAGCGGACAGGGGGCGACCCTGGAAGAAAAACTGTTTTTT
>TRBV7-2|-|TRBD1|TRBJ2-5
CASRADRVTETQYF
TGTGCCAGCAGAGCCGACAGGGTCACGGAGACCCAGTACTTC
>TRBV14|-|TRBD1|TRBJ2-3
CASSQGTTGGKQYF
TGTGCCAGCAGCCAAGGGACGACAGGGGGTAAGCAGTATTTT
>TRBV28|few|TRBD1|TRBJ2-5
CASSSRDRGFGETQYF
TGTGCCAGCAGTTCCCGGGACAGGGGATTTGGTGAGACCCAGTACTTC
>TRBV6-6|-|-|TRBJ1-2
CASSYGQVGYTF
TGTGCCAGCAGTTACGGGCAGGTCGGCTACACCTTC
>TRBV6-1|-|-|TRBJ1-2
CASSEIGYGYTF
TGTGCCAGCAGTGAAATCGGTTATGGCTACACCTTC
>TRBV27|-|-|TRBJ2-2
CASSSATRRLWGELFF
TGTGCCAGCAGTTCCGCCACTCGTCGGCTCTGGGGGGAGCTGTTTTTT
>TRBV28|-|-|TRBJ1-1
CASSHSMNTEAFF
TGTGCCAGCAGCCACTCGATGAACACTGAAGCTTTCTTT